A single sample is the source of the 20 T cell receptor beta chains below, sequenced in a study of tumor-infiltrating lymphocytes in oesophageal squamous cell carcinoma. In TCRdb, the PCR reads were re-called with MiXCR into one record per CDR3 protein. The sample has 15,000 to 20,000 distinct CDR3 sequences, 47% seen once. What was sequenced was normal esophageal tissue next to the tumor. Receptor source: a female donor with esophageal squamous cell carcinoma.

CDR3 coding DNA: TGTGCCAGCAGCACGACAGGGGGAAAGCAGTACTTC. Its translation is CASSTTGGKQYF. This chain uses TRBV7-3 with TRBJ2-6; 9 nucleotides match TRBD1. The J call may be faulty, since TRBJ2-7 better matches the DNA end. Germline CDR1 SGHTA, CDR2 FQGTGA. The CDR3 runs to 12 residues.

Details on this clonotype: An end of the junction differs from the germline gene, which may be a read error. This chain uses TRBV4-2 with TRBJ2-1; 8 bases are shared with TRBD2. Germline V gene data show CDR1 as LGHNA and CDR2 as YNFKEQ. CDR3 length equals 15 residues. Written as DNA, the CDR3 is TGTGCCAGCAGCCCCCGGACTAGCCCCCAAGAGACCCAGCACTTC. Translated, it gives CASSPRTSPQETQHF.

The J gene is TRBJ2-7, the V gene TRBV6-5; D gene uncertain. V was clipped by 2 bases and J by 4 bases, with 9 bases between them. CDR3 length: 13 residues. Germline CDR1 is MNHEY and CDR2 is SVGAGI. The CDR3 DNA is TGTGCCAGCAGTTACCTCCCGGAGTACGAGCAGTACTTC. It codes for CASSYLPEYEQYF.

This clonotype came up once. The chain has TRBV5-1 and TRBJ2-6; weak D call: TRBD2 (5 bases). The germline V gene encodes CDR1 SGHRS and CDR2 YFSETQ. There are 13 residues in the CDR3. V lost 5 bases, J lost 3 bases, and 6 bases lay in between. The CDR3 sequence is CASRSGGANVLTF. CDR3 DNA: TGCGCCAGCAGGAGCGGTGGGGCCAACGTCCTGACTTTC.

The DNA for the CDR3 is TGTGCCAGCAGACGGGACAGTATCTACGAGCAGTACTTC. This translates into CASRRDSIYEQYF. V gene TRBV6-1 combines with J gene TRBJ2-3, with 7 bases matching TRBD1. Judging by the DNA end, TRBJ2-7 fits better; the J call may be wrong. CDR1 is MNHNS, CDR2 SASEGT, per germline. This CDR3 region has 13 residues.

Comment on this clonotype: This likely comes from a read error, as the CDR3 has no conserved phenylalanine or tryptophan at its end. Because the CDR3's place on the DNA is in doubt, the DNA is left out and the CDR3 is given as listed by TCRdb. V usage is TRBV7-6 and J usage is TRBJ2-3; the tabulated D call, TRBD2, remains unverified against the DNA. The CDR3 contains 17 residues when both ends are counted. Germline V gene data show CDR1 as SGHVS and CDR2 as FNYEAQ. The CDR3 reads CASSLNPGGIYGYTFGP.

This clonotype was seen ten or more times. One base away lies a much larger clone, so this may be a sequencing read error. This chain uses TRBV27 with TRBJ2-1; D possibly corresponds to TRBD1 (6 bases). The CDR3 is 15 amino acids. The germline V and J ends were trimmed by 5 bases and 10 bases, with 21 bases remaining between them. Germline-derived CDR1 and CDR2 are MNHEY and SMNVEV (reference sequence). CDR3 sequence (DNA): TGTGCCAGCAGTCCAAGCCGAACAGGGACCTACGAGCAGTTCTTC. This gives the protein CASSPSRTGTYEQFF.

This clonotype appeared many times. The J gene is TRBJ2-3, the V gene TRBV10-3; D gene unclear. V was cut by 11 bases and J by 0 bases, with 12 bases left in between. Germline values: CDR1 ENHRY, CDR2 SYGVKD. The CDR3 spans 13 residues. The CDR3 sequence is CAFSDPSTDTQYF. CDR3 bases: TGTGCCTTCTCGGATCCTAGCACAGATACGCAGTATTTT.

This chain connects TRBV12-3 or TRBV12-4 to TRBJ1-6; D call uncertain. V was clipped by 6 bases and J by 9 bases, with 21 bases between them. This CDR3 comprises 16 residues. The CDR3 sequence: CASSSGGGHISSPLHF. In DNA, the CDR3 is TGTGCCAGCAGCTCAGGCGGTGGCCATATTTCTTCACCCCTCCACTTT.

This CDR3 reads CASSQDRLAASEQFF. CDR3 DNA: TGTGCCAGCAGCCAAGATCGACTAGCGGCCAGTGAGCAGTTCTTC. The rearrangement links TRBV14 to TRBJ2-1, with 9 bases lining up with TRBD2. Losses at the gene ends were 0 bases for V and 9 bases for J; bases not matched to a gene: 6. This CDR3 spans 15 amino acids. CDR1 and CDR2 from the germline V gene are SGHDN and FVKESK. Supplemented by reference TRBV14 and TRBJ2-1, the full variable domain reads EAGVTQFPSHSVIEKGQTVTLRCDPISGHDNLYWYRRVMGKEIKFLLHFVKESKQDESGMPNNRFLAERTGGTYSTLKVQPAELEDSGVYFCASSQDRLAASEQFFGPGTRLTVL.

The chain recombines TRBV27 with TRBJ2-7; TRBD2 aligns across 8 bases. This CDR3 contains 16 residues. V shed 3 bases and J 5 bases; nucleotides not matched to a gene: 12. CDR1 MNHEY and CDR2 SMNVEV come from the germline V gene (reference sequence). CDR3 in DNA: TGTGCCAGCAGTTTCCTATCCGCGGGGGGTCGGAACGAGCAGTACTTC. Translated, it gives CASSFLSAGGRNEQYF.

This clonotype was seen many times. DNA for the CDR3: TGCAGTGCTAGTTATCCGGCTAGCGGGGGAGGGGGGAACACCGGGGAGCTGTTTTTT. Translating gives CSASYPASGGGGNTGELFF. J is TRBJ2-2 and V is TRBV20-1, with 10 bases that match TRBD2. With 3 bases clipped from V and 1 base from J, the junction kept 14 bases outside the gene matches. CDR3 length: 19 residues. Germline-derived CDR1 and CDR2 are DFQATT and SNEGSKA (reference sequence).

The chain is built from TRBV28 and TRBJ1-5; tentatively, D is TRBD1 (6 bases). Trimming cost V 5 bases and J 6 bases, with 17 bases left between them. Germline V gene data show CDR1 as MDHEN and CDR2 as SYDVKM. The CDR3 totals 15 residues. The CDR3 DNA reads TGTGCCAGCAGTAGACAGGTCTCGTCGGGTCAGCCCCAGCATTTT. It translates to CASSRQVSSGQPQHF.

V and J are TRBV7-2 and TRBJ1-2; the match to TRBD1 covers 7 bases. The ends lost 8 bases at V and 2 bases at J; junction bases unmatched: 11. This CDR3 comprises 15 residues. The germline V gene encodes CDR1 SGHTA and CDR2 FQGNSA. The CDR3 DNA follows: TGTGCCAGCGAACTACAGGGACAGAGAAACTATGGCTACACCTTC. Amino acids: CASELQGQRNYGYTF. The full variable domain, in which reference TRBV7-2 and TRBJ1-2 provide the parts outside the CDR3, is GAGVSQSPSNKVTEKGKDVELRCDPISGHTALYWYRQSLGQGLEFLIYFQGNSAPDKSGLPSDRFSAERTGGSVSTLTIQRTQQEDSAVYLCASELQGQRNYGYTFGSGTRLTVV.

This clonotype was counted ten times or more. In nucleotides, the CDR3 is TGCGCCAGCAGCTTGGCCCCGGGAGGCTCCTTCTACGAGCAGTACTTC. Its translation is CASSLAPGGSFYEQYF. J is TRBJ2-5 and V is TRBV5-1; TRBD2 agrees at 7 bases. The J call may be incorrect, as the DNA end agrees better with TRBJ2-7. This CDR3 spans 16 amino acids. The V gene's germline CDR1 is SGHRS and CDR2 YFSETQ.

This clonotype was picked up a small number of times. In nucleotides, the CDR3 is TGTGCCAGCAAAGTCAACAGGGCTACCTACAATGAGCAGTTCTTC. Its translation: CASKVNRATYNEQFF. The gene calls are TRBV6-1 and TRBJ2-1; tentatively, D is TRBD1 (6 bases). Germline CDR1 and CDR2: MNHNS and SASEGT. The CDR3 is 15 amino acids. V was shortened by 7 bases and J by 2 bases, with 15 bases between the two germline ends.

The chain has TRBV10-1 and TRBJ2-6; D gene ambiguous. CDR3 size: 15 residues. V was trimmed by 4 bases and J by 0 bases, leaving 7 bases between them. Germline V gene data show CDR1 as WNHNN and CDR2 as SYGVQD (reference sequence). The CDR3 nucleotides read TGCGCCAGCAGTGGGCCATGCTCTGGGGCCAACGTCCTGACTTTC. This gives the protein CASSGPCSGANVLTF.

CDR3 coding DNA: TGTGCCAGCAGCTTTTCCTCCGGGAACTATGGCTACACCTTC. Its translation: CASSFSSGNYGYTF. This chain links TRBV7-9 with TRBJ2-4; no reliable D call. The last part of the DNA fits TRBJ1-2 better; the J call may be wrong. The CDR3 runs to 14 residues. CDR1 SEHNR and CDR2 FQNEAQ come from the germline V gene (reference sequence).

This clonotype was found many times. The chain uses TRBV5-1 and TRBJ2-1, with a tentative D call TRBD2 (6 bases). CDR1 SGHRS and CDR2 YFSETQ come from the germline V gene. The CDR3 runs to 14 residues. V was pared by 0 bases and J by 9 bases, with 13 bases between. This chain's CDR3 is CASSLGRSGGEQFF. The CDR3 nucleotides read TGCGCCAGCAGCTTGGGTCGATCCGGGGGTGAGCAGTTCTTC.

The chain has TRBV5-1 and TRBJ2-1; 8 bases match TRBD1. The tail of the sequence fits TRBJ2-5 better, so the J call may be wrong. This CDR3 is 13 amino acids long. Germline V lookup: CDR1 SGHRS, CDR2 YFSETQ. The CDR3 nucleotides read TGCGCCAGCAGCTTGACCTTGGACAGGGCCCAGTACTTC. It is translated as CASSLTLDRAQYF.